The entry below describes one T cell receptor (beta chain). The data were taken from a study of shared clonotypes between healthy human individuals. The CDR3 covers 15 residues. Germline V gene sequence: CDR1 SGHVS, CDR2 FQNEAQ. Trimming removed 5 bases at V and 13 bases at J, with 24 bases between. All the donors were Caucasian adults who lived in Nashville, Tennessee. Repertoires were generated with immunoSEQ multiplex PCR, while TCRdb's copy carries only in-frame clones and drops some. Of 530,000 or so clones listed, about 80% are singletons. Sequencing was performed on PBMCs. This chain connects TRBV7-8 to TRBJ2-1; possibly TRBD2 for D (6 bases). The clonotype was recovered from a woman aged 40 to 50 in good health. Some clones in this sample may be carry-over from other donors' samples. The CDR3 region is CASSGDAGAGFVQFF. The CDR3 coding sequence is TGTGCCAGCAGCGGCGACGCCGGAGCGGGTTTTGTTCAGTTCTTC.